The present T cell receptor (beta chain) was sequenced within a study of cytomegalovirus exposure and HLA in healthy donors. This clone was seen more than once but under ten times. 13 Jbeta primers and 60 Vbeta primers were used for the PCR. Sequencing was performed with immunoSEQ multiplex PCR; in TCRdb, only in-frame clones are kept and a portion is missing. The table lists 150,000 or so clones, about 72% of them singletons. Trimming took off 5 bases at V and 1 base at J, with 14 bases between the two ends. This CDR3 spans 15 amino acids. Germline CDR1 reads SGHTA; CDR2 reads FQGNSA. Sequenced input: PBMCs. The sequence derives from a man aged 45-65 years in good health and CMV-seropositive. This chain joins TRBV7-2 and TRBJ1-1; TRBD1 is a possible D gene (6 bases). CDR3 DNA sequence: TGTGCCAGCAGCCCTGGGGGCATAACGAACACTGAAGCTTTCTTT. It is translated as CASSPGGITNTEAFF.